One and the same sample provided the 30 T cell receptor beta chains below, sequenced in a study of blood T cells in healthy people across ages. Through a sample-barcoded 5' primer and a J-beta primer mix, a second PCR was run for about 6 to 12 cycles. A single record per CDR3 protein comes from TCRdb applying MiXCR to the 5' RACE reads. The sample records about 1,500,000 distinct CDR3 sequences, 42% being singletons. The material sequenced was blood. These receptor sequences come from a woman aged 18-29 years in good health.

The chain has TRBV25-1 and TRBJ2-1; 7 bases agree with TRBD2. V dropped 3 bases and J dropped 2; count of bases not matched to a gene: 4. This CDR3 contains 15 residues. CDR1 and CDR2 (germline): MGHDK, SYGVNS. DNA for the CDR3: TGTGCCAGCAGTGATACTGCGGGAGCCTACAATGAGCAGTTCTTC. This sequence encodes CASSDTAGAYNEQFF.

CDR3 in amino acids: CASSRRTSGSYYNEQFF. The CDR3 bases are TGTGCCAGCAGCCGCCGGACTAGCGGGAGTTACTACAATGAGCAGTTCTTC. The rearrangement links TRBV11-2 to TRBJ2-1; TRBD2 matches at 13 bases. The V segment lost 5 bases and the J segment 3 bases; nucleotides outside the gene matches: 7. This CDR3 is 17 amino acids long. CDR1 is SGHAT, CDR2 FQNNGV, per germline.

This chain uses TRBV20-1 with TRBJ2-7; 8 bases are shared with TRBD1. The CDR3 extends over 13 amino acids. The germline V gene has CDR1 DFQATT and CDR2 SNEGSKA (reference sequence). J was trimmed by 7 bases and V by 5 bases; bases with no gene match: 10. The CDR3 DNA follows: TGCAGTGCTGCGGGACAGGCGGGGAATGAGCAGTACTTC. Translation gives CSAAGQAGNEQYF.

This clonotype was recorded a few times. This chain's CDR3 is CSPWREGTQYF. The CDR3 DNA follows: TGCAGCCCTTGGCGGGAAGGGACCCAGTACTTC. V is TRBV29-1 and J is TRBJ2-5; possibly TRBD2 for D (6 bases). The germline gives CDR1 SQVTM, CDR2 ANQGSEA. The CDR3 is 11 residues long. V was clipped by 8 bases and J by 7 bases, with 14 bases between them.

CDR3 coding DNA: TGTGCCAGCATGGCAGCGGGAGTATCAGATACGCAGTATTTT. Its translation is CASMAAGVSDTQYF. The V gene is TRBV12-3 or TRBV12-4, the J gene TRBJ2-3; 8 nucleotides line up with TRBD2. V shed 7 bases, J shed 4 bases, and the junction held 7 bases outside the gene matches. The length of the CDR3 is 14 residues.

This clonotype occurred a few times. The V and J genes are TRBV10-3 and TRBJ2-7; D remains ambiguous. This CDR3 region has 12 residues. V was shortened by 8 bases and J by 6 bases, with 14 bases between the two germline ends. CDR1 is ENHRY, CDR2 SYGVKD, per germline. DNA for the CDR3: TGTGCCATCGGATTTGGGGAACTCGAGCAGTACTTC. Translation gives CAIGFGELEQYF.

The rearrangement uses TRBV4-2 and TRBJ2-7, with TRBD2 matching over 8 bases. V shed 0 bases, J shed 2 bases, and the junction held 9 bases outside the gene matches. Germline CDR1 LGHNA, CDR2 YNFKEQ. The CDR3 contains 17 residues. This CDR3 is CASSQEILAEGPYEQYF. The CDR3 nucleotides read TGTGCCAGCAGCCAAGAGATACTAGCGGAGGGGCCCTACGAGCAGTACTTC.

The gene calls are TRBV12-3 or TRBV12-4 and TRBJ2-7; TRBD1 might be the D (6 bases). This CDR3 has 13 residues. V was trimmed by 3 bases and J by 5 bases, leaving 11 bases between them. CDR3 sequence reads: CASSFPGQNEQYF. The CDR3 region has the DNA TGTGCCAGCAGTTTCCCCGGACAGAACGAGCAGTACTTC.

This clonotype was counted only a few times. This chain connects TRBV11-2 to TRBJ2-1; D remains unclear. The CDR3 is 18 amino acids. Trimming left V 4 bases short and J 1 base short, with 20 bases between. The germline V gene encodes CDR1 SGHAT and CDR2 FQNNGV. The CDR3 DNA is TGTGCCAGCAGCTCCCTAGGACGGCGGTCACCTTCCTACAATGAGCAGTTCTTC. It yields the protein CASSSLGRRSPSYNEQFF.

The chain employs TRBV11-2 and TRBJ2-2; D call uncertain. V was pared by 3 bases and J by 0 bases, with 5 bases between. Germline CDR1 and CDR2: SGHAT and FQNNGV. The CDR3 loop spans 14 amino acids. The CDR3 nucleotides are TGTGCCAGCAGCTTCCCCTCGAACACCGGGGAGCTGTTTTTT. Translated, it gives CASSFPSNTGELFF.

This clonotype appeared a few times. The V and J genes are TRBV20-1 and TRBJ2-1; 12 positions match TRBD2. This CDR3 comprises 20 residues. Looked up from germline, CDR1 is DFQATT and CDR2 is SNEGSKA (reference sequence). J gave up 4 bases and V 3 bases, and 19 bases lay outside the gene matches. CDR3 nucleotide sequence: TGCAGTGCTAGTGCCACTAGCGGGAGGAGACTCGGGAATCAATACAATGAGCAGTTCTTC. This gives the protein CSASATSGRRLGNQYNEQFF.

The V and J genes are TRBV12-3 or TRBV12-4 and TRBJ1-4; the D gene is possibly TRBD1 (5 bases). The CDR3 covers 17 residues. V dropped 3 bases and J dropped 8 bases, with 22 bases sitting between them. Here the CDR3 DNA reads TGTGCCAGCAGTTTTGGAGGGGCATCCCCACGGGAGGAAAAACTGTTTTTT. It encodes CASSFGGASPREEKLFF.

The chain's CDR3 is CSAHAGTSGLETQYF. For the CDR3, the DNA is TGCAGTGCTCACGCCGGGACTAGCGGGTTAGAGACCCAGTACTTC. The chain employs TRBV20-1 and TRBJ2-5; 12 bases fit TRBD2. Germline V gene lookup returns CDR1 DFQATT and CDR2 SNEGSKA (reference sequence). V lost 5 bases and J lost 4; bases outside the gene matches: 8. This CDR3 comprises 15 residues.

The CDR3 protein is CASSVQEAYEQYF. The CDR3 DNA follows: TGTGCCAGCAGCGTACAGGAGGCTTACGAGCAGTACTTC. This sequence joins TRBV7-2 and TRBJ2-7, with D perhaps given as TRBD1 or TRBD2 (5 bases each). Trimming removed 5 bases at V and 4 bases at J, with 12 bases between. The CDR3 is made up of 13 amino acids. Looked up from germline, CDR1 is SGHTA and CDR2 is FQGNSA.

The chain has TRBV4-2 and TRBJ1-4; no firm D call. V was clipped by 1 base and J by 4 bases, with 7 bases between them. Germline CDR1 LGHNA, CDR2 YNFKEQ. The CDR3 sequence is 14 residues long. CDR3 in DNA: TGTGCCAGCAGCCAAGTGGCTAATAATGAAAAACTGTTTTTT. Amino acid sequence: CASSQVANNEKLFF.

This clonotype was detected a few times. CDR3 in amino acids: CSVEDTPHERLTDTQYF. The DNA for the CDR3 is TGCAGCGTTGAAGATACCCCACACGAAAGACTCACAGATACGCAGTATTTT. The gene calls are TRBV29-1 and TRBJ2-3; no firm D call. Looked up from germline, CDR1 is SQVTM and CDR2 is ANQGSEA. With 0 bases removed from V and 2 bases from J, the gap between germline ends came to 18 bases. The CDR3 runs 17 residues.

The genes are TRBV29-1 and TRBJ1-4; D is unclear. The CDR3 runs 14 residues. Germline CDR1 and CDR2: SQVTM and ANQGSEA. V lost 5 bases and J lost 0, with 10 bases in between. The CDR3 here is CSVSPAATNEKLFF. CDR3 in DNA: TGCAGCGTTTCCCCCGCAGCAACTAATGAAAAACTGTTTTTT.

The chain combines TRBV29-1 with TRBJ1-1, with a tentative D call TRBD1 (5 bases). The germline gives CDR1 SQVTM, CDR2 ANQGSEA. The V end was cut by 8 bases, the J end by 1 base, with 11 bases between. The CDR3 has 12 amino acids. CDR3 bases: TGCAGCACAAGACAGACGAACACTGAAGCTTTCTTT. Translated, it gives CSTRQTNTEAFF. The whole variable domain, remainder taken from reference TRBV29-1 and TRBJ1-1, is SAVISQKPSRDICQRGTSLTIQCQVDSQVTMMFWYRQQPGQSLTLIATANQGSEATYESGFVIDKFPISRPNLTFSTLTVSNMSPEDSSIYLCSTRQTNTEAFFGQGTRLTVV.

V and J are TRBV3-1 and TRBJ2-4; D is unclear. Germline CDR1 and CDR2: LGHDT and YNNKEL (reference sequence). V was trimmed by 1 base and J by 13 bases, leaving 14 bases between them. The CDR3 covers 13 residues. CDR3 sequence (DNA): TGTGCCAGCAGCCAAGCAACGTTTTCTAAACAGTACTTC. Protein: CASSQATFSKQYF.

The chain employs TRBV11-2 and TRBJ2-1; 7 nucleotides align to TRBD2. Germline CDR1 and CDR2: SGHAT and FQNNGV. V trimming: 1 base; J trimming: 15 bases; junction bases outside the gene matches: 6. The CDR3 spans 12 residues. The CDR3 region has the DNA TGTGCCAGCAGCTTAGGGCGGGAGAGGTGGTTCTTC. Amino acids: CASSLGRERWFF.

CDR3 in DNA: TGTGCCAGCACCAGGGACTTAAGCAAGTTCTACGAGCAGTACTTC. Protein: CASTRDLSKFYEQYF. The gene calls are TRBV6-1 and TRBJ2-7, with a tentative D call TRBD2 (6 bases). The CDR3 has 15 amino acids. The germline V gene encodes CDR1 MNHNS and CDR2 SASEGT. The V end was cut by 7 bases, the J end by 3 bases, with 19 bases between.

The chain joins TRBV6-6 to TRBJ1-1, with D uncertain. The V gene lost 5 bases and the J gene lost 6 bases, with 4 bases spanning the gap. The CDR3 runs 10 residues. The V gene's germline CDR1 is MNHNY and CDR2 SVGAGI (reference sequence). This CDR3 is CASSRAEAFF. DNA of the CDR3: TGTGCCAGCAGTCGTGCTGAAGCTTTCTTT.

Ten or more counts support this clonotype. This sequence joins TRBV12-3 or TRBV12-4 and TRBJ2-3, with 9 bases lining up with TRBD2. Losses at the gene ends were 8 bases for V and 0 bases for J; bases not matched to a gene: 6. The length of the CDR3 is 15 residues. CDR3 nucleotides: TGTGCCAGCCATGGTAGCGGGGGAAGCACAGATACGCAGTATTTT. This sequence encodes CASHGSGGSTDTQYF.

This clonotype has a handful of counts. Here the CDR3 reads CASSQDPGQGYEQYF. The CDR3 region has the DNA TGCGCCAGCAGCCAAGATCCCGGACAGGGCTACGAGCAGTACTTC. The chain combines TRBV4-1 with TRBJ2-7; TRBD1 agrees at 8 bases. This CDR3 is 15 amino acids long. V was clipped by 0 bases and J by 3 bases; unmatched bases: 4. Germline V CDR1 and CDR2: MGHRA, YSYEKL.

This chain joins TRBV18 and TRBJ1-1, with D perhaps matching TRBD1 (5 bases). The CDR3 is 18 residues long. The ends were cut back, 0 bases at V and 6 bases at J, with 23 bases in the middle. Germline V gene sequence: CDR1 KGHSH, CDR2 LQKENI. CDR3 sequence (DNA): TGTGCCAGCTCACCACCGGGGTGGTCCCGCGGGGGAGCATCTGAAGCTTTCTTT. Its protein product is CASSPPGWSRGGASEAFF.

The V and J genes are TRBV5-1 and TRBJ2-7; D unresolved. CDR1 is SGHRS, CDR2 YFSETQ, per germline. The CDR3 contains 13 residues. Trimming pared 4 bases from V and 2 bases from J, leaving 10 bases between. The CDR3 nucleotides read TGCGCCAGCAGCCCAGCCGACCCCTACGAGCAGTACTTC. Translated: CASSPADPYEQYF.

This clonotype was counted only a few times. The rearrangement joins TRBV25-1 to TRBJ2-5; D call uncertain. This CDR3 spans 13 amino acids. CDR1 and CDR2 (germline): MGHDK, SYGVNS. The V end was cut by 3 bases, the J end by 4 bases, with 9 bases between. This chain's CDR3 is CASSDILLETQYF. The CDR3 DNA reads as TGTGCCAGCAGTGACATTCTGTTAGAGACCCAGTACTTC.

This chain uses TRBV6-1 with TRBJ2-1; TRBD2 aligns across 8 bases. The CDR3 has 17 residues. J gave up 0 bases and V 7 bases, and 11 bases lay outside the gene matches. Germline V CDR1 and CDR2: MNHNS, SASEGT. CDR3 sequence (DNA): TGTGCCAGCACCCCCAGCGGGAGAAGAATCTCCTACAATGAGCAGTTCTTC. Amino acid sequence: CASTPSGRRISYNEQFF.

The V gene is TRBV28, the J gene TRBJ1-6, with 7 bases that match TRBD1. V lost 5 bases and J lost 8; bases outside the gene matches: 9. Germline CDR1 is MDHEN and CDR2 is SYDVKM. This CDR3 spans 15 amino acids. The CDR3: CASSHTGVLDSPLHF. The CDR3 DNA sequence: TGTGCCAGCAGTCATACAGGGGTTCTGGATTCACCCCTCCACTTT. Together with reference TRBV28 and TRBJ1-6, the CDR3 gives the full variable domain: DVKVTQSSRYLVKRTGEKVFLECVQDMDHENMFWYRQDPGLGLRLIYFSYDVKMKEKGDIPEGYSVSREKKERFSLILESASTNQTSMYLCASSHTGVLDSPLHFGNGTRLTVT.

Details on this clonotype: The CDR3 carries no conserved terminal phenylalanine or tryptophan, so it likely arises from a read error. The chain links TRBV2 to TRBJ2-7; a weak D match, TRBD1 (5 bases). Trimming removed 9 bases from V and 0 bases from J, with 9 bases in between. Germline-derived CDR1 and CDR2 are SNHLY and FYNNEI. This CDR3 spans 12 amino acids. The CDR3: CASRDSSYEQYS. The CDR3 coding sequence is TGTGCCAGTAGAGACAGCTCCTACGAGCAGTACTCC.